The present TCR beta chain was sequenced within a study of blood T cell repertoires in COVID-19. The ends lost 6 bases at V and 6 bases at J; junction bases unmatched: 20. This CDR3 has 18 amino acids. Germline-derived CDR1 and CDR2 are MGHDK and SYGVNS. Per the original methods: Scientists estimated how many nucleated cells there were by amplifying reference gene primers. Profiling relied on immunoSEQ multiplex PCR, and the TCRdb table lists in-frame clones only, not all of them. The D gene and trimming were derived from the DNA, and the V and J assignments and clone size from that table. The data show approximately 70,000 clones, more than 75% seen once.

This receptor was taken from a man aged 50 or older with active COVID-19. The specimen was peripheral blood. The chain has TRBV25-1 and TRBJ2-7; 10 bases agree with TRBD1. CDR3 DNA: TGTGCCAGCAGCCCCACCCCGGGACAGGGGCCCGGTATTGTCGAGCAGTACTTC. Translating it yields CASSPTPGQGPGIVEQYF.